This T cell receptor (beta chain) was observed in a study of T-cell memory formation after mild COVID-19 (dated by TCRdb to about 2021). In the study overall: TCR sequence clusters from the two donors were largely donor specific. In a couple of donors, T-cell clones that expanded and contracted after mild COVID-19 were followed by sequencing TCRalpha and TCRbeta repertoires longitudinally. Two young, previously healthy adult volunteers, one female and one male, were included in the cohort. Study-wide conclusions, independent of this receptor: The study included only a couple of mild cases, and larger cohorts that include severe cases with pre-infection samples were judged to be necessary. Contracting CD4+ clones were located mainly in the CM and EM memory subsets, whereas CD8+ clones were found to be enriched in EMRA. Clones that contracted from day 15 to 85 showed balanced CD4/CD8 phenotypes, whereas a second wave of clones that expanded from day 15 to 37 leaned towards CD4+. SARS-CoV-2 specificity was not confirmed for the second-wave clones peaking on day 37. The detection of some responding clones in pre-infection memory suggests that pre-existing cross-reactive memory T cells joined the SARS-CoV-2 response.

The junction carries 6 bases between V and J, which are trimmed by 6 bases and 6 bases respectively. Reading from cysteine to phenylalanine, the CDR3 counts 11 amino acids. Just CDR3 DNA is preserved here, 33 bases in frame from base 1. CDR1 is given as KGHDR and CDR2 as SFDVKD, both from the germline V gene. Ficoll-Paque density gradient centrifugation was the method used to isolate PBMCs. TCRdb lists the instrument as Illumina NovaSeq 6000. cDNA libraries for TCRalpha and TCRbeta were prepared by 5'RACE using constant-segment primers, with sample barcodes and unique molecular identifiers added. Trizol reagent was used to extract RNA from every sample. The libraries were amplified in two PCR steps, and the second step added a second sample barcode and Illumina TruSeq adapters. Sequencing of the libraries was done on an Illumina NovaSeq, producing 2 x 150 bp paired-end reads. For the original study's pipeline: The reads were demultiplexed and collapsed into UMI-guided consensus sequences using migec v1.2.7. Using mixcr v2.1.11, the UMI consensuses were aligned to TRA and TRB V and J templates and assembled into clonotypes. A clonotype was counted as expanded or contracted only when both edgeR and NoisET called the clonotype significant, with the noise models trained on biological replicates. For edgeR calls, the cutoffs were a false discovery rate-adjusted p below 0.01 and a log2 fold-change threshold of 1. As an exploratory analysis of dynamics, max-normalized trajectories of the 1000 most abundant clonotypes were examined by PCA with hierarchical clustering. Each responding clone was given a CD4 or CD8 phenotype based on the CD4+ and CD8+ repertoires, which had been sequenced separately. Clones were called with MiXCR by TCRdb after fastp trimmed the public reads at Q25, and only in-frame beta chains were retained. A single entry per CDR3 protein holds the most common genes and DNA from its merged rows. None of the V and J calls come from the authors' own analysis; TCRdb made them. The sample includes approximately 430,000 distinct CDR3 sequences, with less than 25% observed a single time. The top ten constitute 10% to 15% of the sample.

This clonotype was picked up many times. No cognate antigen has been identified for it. Per-base quality was not reported, and no clone a single base away is much larger than it. The sequencing input was PBMCs or a T cell subset sorted from them (not recorded which). This TCR was sampled from an adult woman who had mild COVID-19 (a few samples of this study predate the infection). The sample titles of this study are shuffled in the database, so cell type and time point are left out; the donor was told from shared clones. The chain was built from TRBV24-1 and TRBJ2-3; the D gene assignment is ambiguous. The CDR3 reads CATSLADTQYF. The DNA reads as follows: TGTGCCACCAGTCTCGCCGATACGCAGTATTTT.